The rows below give T cell receptor beta chains drawn from one sample of a study of OX40 agonist ivuxolimab in advanced cancers. The protocol was immunoSEQ multiplex PCR, while the TCRdb copy is restricted to in-frame clones and leaves out a portion. The sample yields about 59,000 clones, almost 95% seen once. The input for sequencing was CD4+ or CD8+ T cells sorted from blood, taken in a trial of the OX40 agonist ivuxolimab. The origin of the receptors is an adult with an advanced solid tumor such as melanoma, head and neck, liver or kidney cancer. CDR3s include the opening cysteine and the closing phenylalanine or tryptophan. D genes are given only for firm matches. Clone size is stated in some rows and not others, as once, few, many or a class when expanded.

J	V	size	D	CDR3	DNA
TRBJ2-5	TRBV5-1	.	TRBD2	CASRASGGAGGLETQYF	TGCGCCAGCAGAGCCTCGGGAGGGGCGGGAGGCTTGGAGACCCAGTACTTC
TRBJ1-5	TRBV2	.	.	CASSELSNQPQHF	TGTGCCAGCAGTGAACTAAGCAATCAGCCCCAGCATTTT
TRBJ2-7	TRBV5-6	.	TRBD2	CASSFASGRVDEQYF	TGTGCCAGCAGCTTCGCTAGCGGGAGAGTCGACGAGCAGTACTTC
TRBJ2-1	TRBV23-1	once	TRBD1	CASSQSTRQGIDEQFF	TGCGCCAGCAGTCAATCGACGCGACAGGGGATTGATGAGCAGTTCTTC
TRBJ1-1	TRBV7-9	.	.	CASSYGNTEAFF	TGTGCCAGCAGCTATGGGAACACTGAAGCTTTCTTT
TRBJ1-5	TRBV27	.	TRBD1	CASSPGQGGQPQHF	TGTGCCAGCAGTCCGGGACAGGGCGGTCAGCCCCAGCATTTT
TRBJ2-7	TRBV15	.	.	CATSPGEAKYEQYF	TGTGCCACCAGCCCGGGGGAAGCGAAGTACGAGCAGTACTTC
TRBJ1-1	TRBV11-3	.	.	CASSLVWGQGTEAFF	TGTGCCAGCAGCTTAGTCTGGGGCCAGGGCACTGAAGCTTTCTTT
TRBJ1-6	TRBV11-3	.	TRBD1	CASSAWDRANSPLHF	TGTGCCAGCAGCGCATGGGACAGGGCGAATTCACCCCTCCACTTT
TRBJ2-3	TRBV2	.	.	CASSWPDTQYF	TGTGCCAGCAGTTGGCCAGATACGCAGTATTTT
TRBJ2-6	TRBV7-2	.	TRBD2	CASSLVRAGGSAGANVLTF	TGTGCCAGCAGCCTAGTCCGTGCGGGAGGATCGGCTGGGGCCAACGTCCTGACTTTC
TRBJ2-1	TRBV28	.	.	CASNPSSSIEDNEQFF	TGTGCCAGCAATCCTTCCTCTAGCATAGAGGACAATGAGCAGTTCTTC
TRBJ2-2	TRBV7-2	once	TRBD2	CASSLALMGTSGRKANTGELFF	TGTGCCAGCAGCTTAGCGCTGATGGGGACTAGCGGGAGGAAAGCGAACACCGGGGAGCTGTTTTTT
TRBJ1-1	TRBV7-6	.	.	CASSFSAAEIMNTEAFF	TGTGCCAGCAGCTTTAGTGCGGCAGAGATCATGAACACTGAAGCTTTCTTT
TRBJ2-5	TRBV27	.	TRBD2	CASSQGGRSWGETQYF	TGTGCCAGCAGTCAGGGCGGGAGGAGCTGGGGAGAGACCCAGTACTTC
TRBJ1-1	TRBV5-5	.	.	CASSLSRNTEAFF	TGTGCCAGCAGCTTGTCCAGGAACACTGAAGCTTTCTTT
TRBJ2-2	TRBV7-9	.	.	CASSLVSTNTGELFF	TGTGCCAGCAGCTTAGTCTCGACGAACACCGGGGAGCTGTTTTTT
TRBJ2-7	TRBV6-5	once	.	CASKTVSYEQYF	TGTGCCAGCAAGACGGTATCCTACGAGCAGTACTTC
TRBJ2-7	TRBV9	.	TRBD2	CASSPSGRDYEQYF	TGTGCCAGCAGCCCTTCTGGGAGGGACTACGAGCAGTACTTC
TRBJ2-3	TRBV5-1	once	TRBD2	CASSLSGRADTQYF	TGCGCCAGCAGCTTGAGCGGGAGGGCAGATACGCAGTATTTT
TRBJ2-1	TRBV5-1	.	TRBD2	CASSGEGLSEQFF	TGCGCCAGCAGCGGGGAGGGACTAAGTGAGCAGTTCTTC
TRBJ2-7	TRBV2	once	.	CAILGDSYEQYF	TGTGCCATCCTCGGGGACTCCTACGAGCAGTACTTC
TRBJ1-1	TRBV6-6	.	.	CASSYSISGTEAFF	TGTGCCAGCAGTTACTCGATATCTGGGACTGAAGCTTTCTTT
TRBJ2-5	TRBV19	.	TRBD1	CASREQGVQETQYF	TGTGCCAGTAGGGAACAGGGGGTCCAAGAGACCCAGTACTTC
TRBJ1-1	TRBV19	.	TRBD1	CASSSGGIGTEAFF	TGTGCCAGTAGCTCAGGGGGGATTGGCACTGAAGCTTTCTTT
TRBJ2-3	TRBV5-6	.	.	CASSSGAPTDTQYF	TGTGCCAGCAGCTCGGGAGCCCCCACAGATACGCAGTATTTT
TRBJ1-2	TRBV28	.	.	CASSFWGASGYTF	TGTGCCAGCAGTTTTTGGGGGGCGAGTGGCTACACCTTC
TRBJ2-2	TRBV7-2	.	TRBD2	CASSSGLAGGLGTGELFF	TGTGCCAGCAGCTCGGGACTAGCGGGAGGGTTGGGAACCGGGGAGCTGTTTTTT
TRBJ2-7	TRBV4-2	.	.	CASSPTRAYEQYF	TGTGCCAGCAGCCCGACTAGAGCCTACGAGCAGTACTTC
TRBJ1-4	TRBV21-1	.	.	CASSKRRERDEKLFF	TGTGCCAGCAGCAAACGACGGGAGAGGGATGAAAAACTGTTTTTT
TRBJ2-1	TRBV28	once	.	CASSPRSTNNEQFF	TGTGCCAGCAGTCCCAGATCCACTAACAATGAGCAGTTCTTC
TRBJ1-1	TRBV2	.	.	CASSGLTVNTEAFF	TGTGCCAGCAGTGGCTTGACAGTAAACACTGAAGCTTTCTTT
TRBJ2-7	TRBV5-1	.	.	CASSADISYEQYF	TGCGCCAGCAGCGCGGACATCTCCTACGAGCAGTACTTC
TRBJ2-3	TRBV11-3	once	TRBD2	CASSWTSGTTDTQYF	TGTGCCAGCAGTTGGACTAGCGGGACAACAGATACGCAGTATTTT
TRBJ2-5	TRBV6-5	.	TRBD1	CASSYSKNRGETQYF	TGTGCCAGCAGTTACTCGAAGAACAGGGGAGAGACCCAGTACTTC
TRBJ1-1	TRBV4-1	.	.	CASSLRDDSTEAFF	TGCGCCAGCAGCCTTCGGGACGATTCCACTGAAGCTTTCTTT
TRBJ1-5	TRBV19	.	.	CASNPIDGHSNQPQHF	TGTGCCAGCAACCCTATCGACGGACATAGCAATCAGCCCCAGCATTTT
TRBJ2-2	TRBV11-3	.	TRBD1	CASSRGGTGGYTGELFF	TGTGCCAGCAGCCGGGGAGGGACAGGGGGTTACACCGGGGAGCTGTTTTTT
TRBJ1-5	TRBV5-6	.	TRBD1	CASSLDRGQAQHF	TGTGCCAGCAGCTTGGACAGGGGTCAGGCCCAGCATTTT
TRBJ1-1	TRBV9	.	.	CASSLSGAPATEAFF	TGTGCCAGCAGCCTTTCCGGGGCCCCGGCAACTGAAGCTTTCTTT
TRBJ1-5	TRBV4-1	few	.	CASSHGVGQPQHF	TGCGCCAGCAGCCACGGAGTTGGTCAGCCCCAGCATTTT
TRBJ2-2	TRBV5-1	.	.	CASSLVKTRGELFF	TGCGCCAGCAGCTTGGTAAAAACCAGGGGGGAGCTGTTTTTT
TRBJ2-3	TRBV4-3	.	.	CASSQEDRTTDTQYF	TGCGCCAGCAGCCAAGAGGACCGAACCACAGATACGCAGTATTTT
TRBJ2-3	TRBV10-3	.	TRBD2	CAISDPRISGRALDTQYF	TGTGCCATCAGTGACCCCCGCATAAGCGGGAGGGCCTTAGATACGCAGTATTTT
TRBJ2-2	TRBV7-6	.	.	CASSLNRGWNTGELFF	TGTGCCAGCAGCCTCAATCGGGGTTGGAACACCGGGGAGCTGTTTTTT
TRBJ1-3	TRBV15	.	TRBD1	CATSRGQGLGNTIYF	TGTGCCACCAGCAGAGGACAGGGATTAGGAAACACCATATATTTT
TRBJ2-7	TRBV10-3	.	.	CAITPGLPKAEQYF	TGTGCCATCACCCCGGGACTCCCAAAGGCCGAGCAGTACTTC
TRBJ1-2	TRBV6-4	.	TRBD1	CASSDSNFPSGTGIVYGYTF	TGTGCCAGCAGTGACTCGAACTTCCCTTCTGGGACAGGGATTGTCTATGGCTACACCTTC
TRBJ2-5	TRBV28	.	.	CASSYSPSDGWQETQYF	TGTGCCAGCAGCTACTCACCCTCGGACGGCTGGCAAGAGACCCAGTACTTC
TRBJ2-3	TRBV10-3	.	TRBD2	CAISELLREGADTQYF	TGTGCCATCAGCGAACTTCTCCGGGAGGGGGCAGATACGCAGTATTTT
TRBJ2-1	TRBV9	.	TRBD1	CASSVGTGTYNEQFF	TGTGCCAGCAGCGTAGGGACAGGCACATACAATGAGCAGTTCTTC
TRBJ2-3	TRBV5-4	.	TRBD2	CASSSGLAGSTYTQYF	TGTGCCAGCAGCTCGGGACTAGCGGGGTCTACTTATACGCAGTATTTT
TRBJ2-3	TRBV27	.	TRBD1	CASSARDSNTQYF	TGTGCCAGCAGTGCCCGGGACAGCAATACGCAGTATTTT
TRBJ1-5	TRBV28	.	.	CGAGVLSNQPQHF	TGTGGGGCGGGAGTCCTTAGCAATCAGCCCCAGCATTTT